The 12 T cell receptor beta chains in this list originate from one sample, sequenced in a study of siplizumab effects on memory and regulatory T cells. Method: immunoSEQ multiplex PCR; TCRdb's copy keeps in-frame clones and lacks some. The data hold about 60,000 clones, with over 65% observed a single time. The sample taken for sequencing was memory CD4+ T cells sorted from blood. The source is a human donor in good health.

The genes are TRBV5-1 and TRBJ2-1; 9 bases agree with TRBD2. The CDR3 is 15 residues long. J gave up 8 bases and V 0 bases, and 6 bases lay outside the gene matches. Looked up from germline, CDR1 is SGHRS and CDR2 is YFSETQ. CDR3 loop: CASSLGVAGAYEQFF. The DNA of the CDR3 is TGCGCCAGCAGCTTGGGGGTAGCGGGAGCATATGAGCAGTTCTTC.

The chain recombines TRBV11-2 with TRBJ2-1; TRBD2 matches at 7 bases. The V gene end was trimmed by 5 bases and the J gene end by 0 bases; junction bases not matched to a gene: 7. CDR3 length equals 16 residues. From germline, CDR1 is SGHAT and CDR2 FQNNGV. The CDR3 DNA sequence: TGTGCCAGCAGCGGCTCCGGGAGGAGCTCCTACAATGAGCAGTTCTTC. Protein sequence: CASSGSGRSSYNEQFF.

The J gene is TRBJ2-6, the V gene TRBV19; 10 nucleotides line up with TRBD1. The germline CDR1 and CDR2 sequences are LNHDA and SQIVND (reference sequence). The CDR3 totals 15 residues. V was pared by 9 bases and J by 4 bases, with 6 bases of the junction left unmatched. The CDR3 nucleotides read TGTGCCAGGCACGGGACAGGGGTAGGGGCCAACGTCCTGACTTTC. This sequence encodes CARHGTGVGANVLTF.

CDR3 region: CASSRAGAQNEQFF. Here the CDR3 DNA reads TGCGCCAGCAGTAGAGCGGGAGCGCAAAATGAGCAGTTCTTC. The V and J genes are TRBV10-1 and TRBJ2-1; 8 bases map to TRBD2. The CDR3 has 14 residues. V gave up 5 bases and J gave up 7 bases; unmatched junction bases: 7. Germline values: CDR1 WNHNN, CDR2 SYGVQD (reference sequence).

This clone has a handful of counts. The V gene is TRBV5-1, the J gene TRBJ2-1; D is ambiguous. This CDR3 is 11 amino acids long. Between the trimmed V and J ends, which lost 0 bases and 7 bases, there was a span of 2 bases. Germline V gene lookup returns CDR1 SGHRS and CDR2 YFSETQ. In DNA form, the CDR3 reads TGCGCCAGCAGCTTGGAGAATGAGCAGTTCTTC. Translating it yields CASSLENEQFF. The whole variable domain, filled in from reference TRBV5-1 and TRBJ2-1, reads KAGVTQTPRYLIKTRGQQVTLSCSPISGHRSVSWYQQTPGQGLQFLFEYFSETQRNKGNFPGRFSGRQFSNSRSEMNVSTLELGDSALYLCASSLENEQFFGPGTRLTVL.

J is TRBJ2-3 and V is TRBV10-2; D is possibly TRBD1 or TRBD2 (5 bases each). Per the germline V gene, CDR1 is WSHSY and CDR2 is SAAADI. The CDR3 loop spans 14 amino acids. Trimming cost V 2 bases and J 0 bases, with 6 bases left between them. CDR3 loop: CASSEGGSTDTQYF. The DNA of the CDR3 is TGCGCCAGCAGTGAGGGGGGTAGCACAGATACGCAGTATTTT.

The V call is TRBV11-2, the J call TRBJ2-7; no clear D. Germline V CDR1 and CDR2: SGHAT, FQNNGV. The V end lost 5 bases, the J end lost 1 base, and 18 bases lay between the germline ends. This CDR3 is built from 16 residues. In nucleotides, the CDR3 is TGTGCCAGCAGCCCCCTTCAAAGCGCGGCTTCCTACGAGCAGTACTTC. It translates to CASSPLQSAASYEQYF.

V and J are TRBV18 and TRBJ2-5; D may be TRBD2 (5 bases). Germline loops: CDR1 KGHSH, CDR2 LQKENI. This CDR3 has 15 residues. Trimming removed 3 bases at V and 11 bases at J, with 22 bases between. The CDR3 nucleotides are TGTGCCAGCTCACCGGTACCGGGATCCGCCTCAGAGCAGTACTTC. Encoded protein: CASSPVPGSASEQYF.

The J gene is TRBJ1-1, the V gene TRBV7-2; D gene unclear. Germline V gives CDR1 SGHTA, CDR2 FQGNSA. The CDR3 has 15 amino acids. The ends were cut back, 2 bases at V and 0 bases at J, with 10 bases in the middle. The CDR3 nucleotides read TGTGCCAGCAGCTTATACCTGGGAGTGAACACTGAAGCTTTCTTT. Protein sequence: CASSLYLGVNTEAFF.

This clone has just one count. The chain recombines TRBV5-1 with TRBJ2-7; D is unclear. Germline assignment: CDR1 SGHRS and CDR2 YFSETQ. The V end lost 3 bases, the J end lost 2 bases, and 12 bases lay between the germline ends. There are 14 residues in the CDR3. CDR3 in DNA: TGCGCCAGCAGCTCCCTACCGGGCCCCTACGAGCAGTACTTC. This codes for CASSSLPGPYEQYF.

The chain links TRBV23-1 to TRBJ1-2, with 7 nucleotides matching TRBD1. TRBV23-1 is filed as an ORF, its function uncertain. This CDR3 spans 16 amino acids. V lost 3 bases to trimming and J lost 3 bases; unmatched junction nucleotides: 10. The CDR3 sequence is CASSHYPDREDYGYTF. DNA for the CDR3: TGCGCCAGCAGTCATTACCCCGACAGGGAGGACTATGGCTACACCTTC.

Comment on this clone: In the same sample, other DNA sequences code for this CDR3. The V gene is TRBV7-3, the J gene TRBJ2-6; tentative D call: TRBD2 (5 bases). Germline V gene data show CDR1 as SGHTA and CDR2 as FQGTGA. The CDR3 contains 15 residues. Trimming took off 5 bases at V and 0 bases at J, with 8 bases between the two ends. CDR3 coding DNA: TGTGCCAGCAGCCGCGACTACTCTGGGGCCAACGTCCTGACTTTC. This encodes CASSRDYSGANVLTF.